Below, 21 T cell receptor beta chains from the same sample are listed, as sequenced in a study of Ad26.COV2.S vaccination and SARS-CoV-2 variants. The treatment here: about 20 received Ad26.COV2.S at low or high dose, single or two shots; 5 received placebo; per-sample allocation not given. On day 63 after the first injection, vaccine and placebo recipients gave samples. Profiled with immunoSEQ multiplex PCR; TCRdb holds only in-frame clones, not every one. Among 400,000 or so clones listed, around nine tenths were seen once. The source was peripheral blood, collected in a trial of Ad26.COV2.S vaccine versus placebo. Receptors originate from a person between 18 and 65 years old who received the Ad26.COV2.S COVID-19 vaccine or a placebo.

A few counts support this clone. The rearrangement joins TRBV19 to TRBJ2-7, with 7 bases that match TRBD1. Per the germline V gene, CDR1 is LNHDA and CDR2 is SQIVND (reference sequence). The CDR3 contains 15 residues. V lost 7 bases to trimming and J lost 2 bases; unmatched junction nucleotides: 11. The CDR3 here is CASTLRSGGTYEQYF. In DNA form, the CDR3 reads TGTGCCAGTACTCTCAGGTCAGGGGGAACCTACGAGCAGTACTTC.

The chain carries TRBV19 and TRBJ1-1; a possible D gene is TRBD1 (6 bases). The V gene lost 6 bases and the J gene lost 1 base, with 12 bases spanning the gap. In germline, CDR1 is LNHDA, CDR2 SQIVND (reference sequence). The CDR3 is 14 amino acids. Here the CDR3 reads CASRKTGTNTEAFF. The CDR3 bases are TGTGCCAGTAGGAAGACAGGAACGAACACTGAAGCTTTCTTT.

The V gene is TRBV14, the J gene TRBJ2-7; D assignment may be TRBD1 or TRBD2 (5 bases each). Germline V gene lookup returns CDR1 SGHDN and CDR2 FVKESK. The CDR3 extends over 17 amino acids. With 0 bases removed from V and 5 bases from J, the gap between germline ends came to 20 bases. CDR3 sequence: CASSQDTRGVRSHEQYF. In DNA, the CDR3 is TGTGCCAGCAGCCAAGATACTCGGGGCGTTAGGTCCCACGAGCAGTACTTC.

The chain carries TRBV6-5 and TRBJ2-7; no clear D gene. CDR1 and CDR2 from the germline V gene are MNHEY and SVGAGI. The CDR3 spans 11 residues. V was pared by 7 bases and J by 0 bases, with 4 bases between. Here the CDR3 DNA reads TGTGCCAGCACGGCCTCCTACGAGCAGTACTTC. It codes for CASTASYEQYF.

The chain carries TRBV6-1 and TRBJ1-1; possibly TRBD1 for D (6 bases). V was trimmed by 3 bases and J by 4 bases, leaving 9 bases between them. The CDR3 totals 13 residues. Germline assignment: CDR1 MNHNS and CDR2 SASEGT. CDR3 nucleotides: TGTGCCAGCAGTGATTGGACAGTCACTGAAGCTTTCTTT. This sequence encodes CASSDWTVTEAFF.

The rearrangement uses TRBV7-2 and TRBJ2-7; D uncertain. V lost 5 bases and J 7 bases, leaving 15 bases between the germline ends. This CDR3 is 13 amino acids long. Germline V CDR1 and CDR2: SGHTA, FQGNSA. This CDR3 reads CASSRTQESEQYF. CDR3 DNA: TGTGCCAGCAGCCGAACCCAGGAATCGGAGCAGTACTTC.

This sequence joins TRBV19 and TRBJ2-3; D is possibly TRBD1 (5 bases). Trimming left V 5 bases short and J 0 bases short, with 9 bases between. The CDR3 extends over 14 amino acids. Germline V gene data show CDR1 as LNHDA and CDR2 as SQIVND (reference sequence). The CDR3 sequence: CASSDSTSTDTQYF. The CDR3 nucleotides read TGTGCCAGTAGTGACAGTACTAGCACAGATACGCAGTATTTT.

The chain carries TRBV10-3 and TRBJ1-1, with no clear D. Trimming cost V 8 bases and J 1 base, with 17 bases left between them. Germline V CDR1 and CDR2: ENHRY, SYGVKD. The CDR3 consists of 15 residues. The chain's CDR3 is CAIQGEDGGNTEAFF. The CDR3 region has the DNA TGTGCCATCCAAGGCGAGGACGGTGGGAACACTGAAGCTTTCTTT.

The chain recombines TRBV4-1 with TRBJ2-5; D possibly corresponds to TRBD1 (6 bases). The CDR3 loop spans 15 amino acids. Germline V gene sequence: CDR1 MGHRA, CDR2 YSYEKL. V was clipped by 5 bases and J by 2 bases, with 15 bases between them. Here the CDR3 DNA reads TGCGCCAGCAGCTTTTCCCGGGACAAACAAGAGACCCAGTACTTC. Translation gives CASSFSRDKQETQYF.

In this sample, this clone turned up a few times. The genes are TRBV5-4 and TRBJ1-1, with a weak D call TRBD1 (6 bases). The germline V gene encodes CDR1 SGHNT and CDR2 YYREEE (reference sequence). Between the trimmed V and J ends, which lost 5 bases and 5 bases, there was a span of 13 bases. The CDR3 has 13 amino acids. CDR3 residues: CASRVGGRTEAFF. The CDR3, as DNA: TGTGCCAGCAGGGTGGGGGGGCGGACTGAAGCTTTCTTT. The whole variable domain, filled in from reference TRBV5-4 and TRBJ1-1, reads ETGVTQSPTHLIKTRGQQVTLRCSSQSGHNTVSWYQQALGQGPQFIFQYYREEENGRGNFPPRFSGLQFPNYSSELNVNALELDDSALYLCASRVGGRTEAFFGQGTRLTVV.

This sequence joins TRBV3-1 (or the pseudogene TRBV3-2) and TRBJ2-3; D is uncertain. This CDR3 is built from 13 residues. Germline lookup yields CDR1 LGHDT and CDR2 YNNKEL (reference sequence). Trimming stripped 0 bases from V and 1 base from J, with 2 bases between. CDR3 protein: CASSQDGTDTQYF. CDR3 coding DNA: TGTGCCAGCAGCCAAGACGGCACAGATACGCAGTATTTT.

V usage is TRBV3-1 (or the pseudogene TRBV3-2) and J usage is TRBJ2-4; 7 positions match TRBD1. Trimming cost V 1 base and J 9 bases; bases outside gene matches: 9. CDR1 and CDR2 (germline): LGHDT, YNNKEL (reference sequence). The CDR3 contains 15 residues. The CDR3 is CASSQVVQGLSIQYF. DNA of the CDR3: TGTGCCAGCAGCCAAGTTGTACAGGGGTTAAGCATTCAGTACTTC.

The CDR3, as DNA: TGCGCCAGCAGCCAAGATTCTAGGCAGGGGTCCTACGAGCAGTACTTC. Translating gives CASSQDSRQGSYEQYF. The V and J genes are TRBV4-3 and TRBJ2-7; TRBD1 might be the D (6 bases). This CDR3 comprises 16 residues. The germline gives CDR1 LGHNA, CDR2 YSLEER. V lost 0 bases, J lost 1 base, and 13 bases lay in between.

The V call is TRBV13, the J call TRBJ1-4; the D is unclear. The V gene lost 6 bases and the J gene lost 8 bases, with 10 bases spanning the gap. Germline assignment: CDR1 PRHDT and CDR2 FYEKMQ (reference sequence). CDR3 length equals 12 residues. CDR3 DNA sequence: TGTGCCAGCAGTGTGGGGTCAGAAAAACTGTTTTTT. Amino acids: CASSVGSEKLFF.

This chain links TRBV12-3 or TRBV12-4 with TRBJ1-5; tentatively, D is TRBD1 (5 bases). This CDR3 contains 13 residues. With 11 bases removed from V and 3 bases from J, the gap between germline ends came to 14 bases. The CDR3 nucleotides are TGTGCCTCGAGGGCGGGGGACAATCAGCCCCAGCATTTT. It translates to CASRAGDNQPQHF.

This clone was counted a single time. The gene calls are TRBV20-1 and TRBJ2-5; D uncertain. In germline, CDR1 is DFQATT, CDR2 SNEGSKA (reference sequence). The germline V and J ends were trimmed by 1 base and 5 bases, with 5 bases remaining between them. CDR3 length equals 11 residues. The CDR3 protein is CSARGPETQYF. The CDR3 coding sequence is TGCAGTGCTAGAGGGCCCGAGACCCAGTACTTC.

The V and J genes are TRBV5-1 and TRBJ2-5; 12 bases are shared with TRBD2. This CDR3 region has 16 residues. V lost 4 bases, J lost 5 bases, and 9 bases stayed unmatched. Per germline, CDR1 SGHRS and CDR2 YFSETQ. CDR3 in DNA: TGCGCCAGCAGCCCCATGACTAGCGGGGGACGGGAGACCCAGTACTTC. Translation gives CASSPMTSGGRETQYF.

This clone appeared a single time. This chain connects TRBV3-1 (or the pseudogene TRBV3-2) to TRBJ1-3; D might be TRBD1 (6 bases). There are 16 residues in the CDR3. Germline CDR1 and CDR2: LGHDT and YNNKEL (reference sequence). Between the trimmed V and J ends, which lost 0 bases and 4 bases, there was a span of 13 bases. The CDR3 reads CASSQDPYRDGNTIYF. The CDR3 nucleotides read TGTGCCAGCAGCCAAGATCCGTACAGGGACGGAAACACCATATATTTT.

J is TRBJ2-1 and V is TRBV2; TRBD2 aligns across 12 bases. Trimming took 7 bases from V and 3 from J; bases not matched to a gene: 10. This CDR3 is 17 amino acids long. In germline, CDR1 is SNHLY, CDR2 FYNNEI. The CDR3 sequence: CASNLLAGGPRYNEQFF. In nucleotides, the CDR3 is TGTGCCAGCAACCTACTAGCGGGGGGACCACGCTACAATGAGCAGTTCTTC.

This clone was observed a handful of times. At the DNA level, this CDR3 is encoded by other sequences in the same sample as well. V is TRBV19 and J is TRBJ1-5, with 7 bases identical to TRBD1. The CDR3 length is 14 residues. Germline values: CDR1 LNHDA, CDR2 SQIVND (reference sequence). V dropped 3 bases and J dropped 7; count of bases not matched to a gene: 6. In nucleotides, the CDR3 is TGTGCCAGTAGTATCTGGACAGGAGACCAGCCCCAGCATTTT. As protein: CASSIWTGDQPQHF.

This CDR3 is CASKWQNYGYTF. For the CDR3, the DNA is TGTGCCAGCAAGTGGCAGAACTATGGCTACACCTTC. J is TRBJ1-2 and V is TRBV12-3 or TRBV12-4, with D unclear. With 7 bases removed from V and 2 bases from J, the gap between germline ends came to 8 bases. This CDR3 is 12 amino acids long.